Listed here are 17 T cell receptor beta chains from one sample, sequenced in a study of blood T cell repertoires in COVID-19. Generated by immunoSEQ multiplex PCR, the TCRdb table keeps only in-frame clones and is missing some. The sample carries 210,000 or so clones, approximately 80% recorded once. The specimen sequenced was PBMCs or T cells enriched from blood (not recorded which). The source of these receptors is a young man with acute COVID-19.

This clone came up a few times. V is TRBV5-1 and J is TRBJ1-5, with D unclear. The V gene's germline CDR1 is SGHRS and CDR2 YFSETQ. The CDR3 covers 14 residues. The V gene lost 4 bases and the J gene lost 4 bases, with 12 bases spanning the gap. The CDR3 bases are TGCGCCAGCAGCACGTATGGAGGGAATCAGCCCCAGCATTTT. Translation gives CASSTYGGNQPQHF. Full variable domain (rest looked up from reference TRBV5-1 and TRBJ1-5): KAGVTQTPRYLIKTRGQQVTLSCSPISGHRSVSWYQQTPGQGLQFLFEYFSETQRNKGNFPGRFSGRQFSNSRSEMNVSTLELGDSALYLCASSTYGGNQPQHFGDGTRLSIL.

This chain joins TRBV28 and TRBJ1-2; 7 positions agree with TRBD1. The V segment lost 8 bases and the J segment 3 bases; nucleotides outside the gene matches: 12. This CDR3 region has 15 residues. Germline lookup yields CDR1 MDHEN and CDR2 SYDVKM. The CDR3 sequence is CASGGRRTGHYGYTF. CDR3 in DNA: TGTGCCAGCGGGGGAAGAAGGACAGGTCACTATGGCTACACCTTC.

V is TRBV6-5 and J is TRBJ2-7; possible D gene TRBD1, 6 bases. The V end was cut by 9 bases, the J end by 3 bases, with 12 bases between. This CDR3 is 12 amino acids long. CDR1 is MNHEY and CDR2 is SVGAGI in the germline V gene. This CDR3 reads CASIQGVYEQYF. The CDR3 DNA is TGTGCCAGTATACAGGGCGTCTACGAGCAGTACTTC.

The sample holds a few counts of this clone. The chain employs TRBV19 and TRBJ1-6, with D tentatively TRBD1 (6 bases). Trimming cost V 3 bases and J 7 bases, with 13 bases left between them. The CDR3 is 15 amino acids. CDR1 and CDR2 (germline): LNHDA, SQIVND (reference sequence). The CDR3, as DNA: TGTGCCAGTAGTATGGGGGCAGGAGTAAATTCACCCCTCCACTTT. Amino acid sequence: CASSMGAGVNSPLHF. Filled out from reference TRBV19 and TRBJ1-6, the complete variable domain reads DGGITQSPKYLFRKEGQNVTLSCEQNLNHDAMYWYRQDPGQGLRLIYYSQIVNDFQKGDIAEGYSVSREKKESFPLTVTSAQKNPTAFYLCASSMGAGVNSPLHFGNGTRLTVT.

The chain recombines TRBV19 with TRBJ1-2, with 8 bases that match TRBD1. J was trimmed by 7 bases and V by 6 bases; bases with no gene match: 1. The CDR3 is 11 amino acids. Germline V CDR1 and CDR2: LNHDA, SQIVND (reference sequence). This chain's CDR3 is CASRTGVGYTF. The CDR3 region has the DNA TGTGCCAGTAGGACAGGGGTTGGCTACACCTTC.

The V gene is TRBV19, the J gene TRBJ2-3; the D gene is possibly TRBD2 (7 bases). This CDR3 spans 14 amino acids. Trimming took 5 bases from V and 4 from J, leaving 13 bases between them. Germline CDR1 and CDR2: LNHDA and SQIVND (reference sequence). The CDR3 reads CASSWGGAADTQYF. As DNA, the CDR3 is TGTGCCAGTAGTTGGGGGGGGGCGGCAGATACGCAGTATTTT. Full variable domain (outside the CDR3, taken from reference TRBV19 and TRBJ2-3): DGGITQSPKYLFRKEGQNVTLSCEQNLNHDAMYWYRQDPGQGLRLIYYSQIVNDFQKGDIAEGYSVSREKKESFPLTVTSAQKNPTAFYLCASSWGGAADTQYFGPGTRLTVL.

The chain combines TRBV2 with TRBJ2-7; tentative D call: TRBD1 (6 bases). V dropped 7 bases and J dropped 5 bases, with 15 bases sitting between them. Germline V lookup: CDR1 SNHLY, CDR2 FYNNEI. The CDR3 is made up of 13 amino acids. CDR3 region: CASTVQGIHEQYF. DNA of the CDR3: TGTGCCAGCACCGTTCAGGGGATCCACGAGCAGTACTTC.

The rearrangement uses TRBV7-9 and TRBJ1-2; no firm D call. The CDR3 totals 16 residues. Germline CDR1 reads SEHNR; CDR2 reads FQNEAQ (reference sequence). Between the trimmed V and J ends, which lost 5 bases and 2 bases, there was a span of 18 bases. The DNA of the CDR3 is TGTGCCAGCAGCCCTGCTCCTTTGGGCTTCAACTATGGCTACACCTTC. It translates to CASSPAPLGFNYGYTF.

This chain joins TRBV5-1 and TRBJ1-6; perhaps TRBD1 as D (6 bases). This CDR3 has 14 residues. V was clipped by 4 bases and J by 9 bases, with 14 bases between them. CDR1 SGHRS and CDR2 YFSETQ come from the germline V gene. This CDR3 reads CASSVTGPFSPLHF. In DNA, the CDR3 is TGCGCCAGCAGCGTGACAGGACCTTTTTCACCCCTCCACTTT.

This clone was counted a few times. The J gene is TRBJ1-6, the V gene TRBV5-1; D is perhaps TRBD1 (6 bases). Trimming pared 0 bases from V and 6 bases from J, leaving 7 bases between. The germline V gene encodes CDR1 SGHRS and CDR2 YFSETQ. This CDR3 comprises 14 residues. DNA of the CDR3: TGCGCCAGCAGCTTGGCAGGGGCTAATTCACCCCTCCACTTT. Translating gives CASSLAGANSPLHF.

CDR3 sequence reads: CASSLNWNTGELFF. The CDR3 nucleotides are TGCGCCAGCAGCTTAAACTGGAACACCGGGGAGCTGTTTTTT. The chain links TRBV5-1 to TRBJ2-2; no reliable D call. The germline CDR1 and CDR2 sequences are SGHRS and YFSETQ. V lost 2 bases to trimming and J lost 1 base, with 6 bases between them. The CDR3 spans 14 residues.

The chain has TRBV10-2 and TRBJ1-6, with D uncertain. This CDR3 comprises 12 residues. Between the trimmed V and J ends, which lost 10 bases and 6 bases, there was a span of 10 bases. Germline CDR1 WSHSY, CDR2 SAAADI. The CDR3 sequence: CAIGKLNSPLHF. As DNA, the CDR3 is TGCGCCATCGGGAAACTTAATTCACCCCTCCACTTT.

The chain carries TRBV28 and TRBJ2-1, with 9 bases that match TRBD2. This CDR3 has 13 amino acids. Germline V gene data show CDR1 as MDHEN and CDR2 as SYDVKM. V lost 8 bases, J lost 10 bases, and 9 bases stayed unmatched. The CDR3 loop is CASDSGGFWEQFF. In DNA, the CDR3 is TGTGCCAGCGACAGCGGGGGGTTTTGGGAGCAGTTCTTC. Looking up the rest from reference TRBV28 and TRBJ2-1 gives the full variable domain: DVKVTQSSRYLVKRTGEKVFLECVQDMDHENMFWYRQDPGLGLRLIYFSYDVKMKEKGDIPEGYSVSREKKERFSLILESASTNQTSMYLCASDSGGFWEQFFGPGTRLTVL.

This clone was seen only a few times. The chain is built from TRBV19 and TRBJ1-3; no firm D call. Trimming stripped 6 bases from V and 4 bases from J, with 13 bases between. In germline, CDR1 is LNHDA, CDR2 SQIVND (reference sequence). The CDR3 is 14 residues long. The CDR3 sequence: CASSPTGVGNTIYF. The CDR3 region has the DNA TGTGCCAGTAGCCCTACGGGAGTCGGAAACACCATATATTTT.

The chain links TRBV5-6 to TRBJ2-3; 8 bases line up with TRBD2. CDR3 size: 14 residues. CDR1 and CDR2 (germline): SGHDT, YYEEEE. The trim removed 2 bases at V and 4 bases at J, leaving 3 bases unmatched. The CDR3 region is CASSFLGLADTQYF. In DNA, the CDR3 is TGTGCCAGCAGCTTCCTGGGACTAGCAGATACGCAGTATTTT.

This clone was seen only a few times. The chain joins TRBV18 to TRBJ1-2; TRBD1 matches 12 bases. With 2 bases clipped from V and 4 bases from J, the junction kept 20 bases outside the gene matches. The CDR3 has 21 residues. CDR1 and CDR2 from the germline V gene are KGHSH and LQKENI. CDR3 amino acids: CASSPIGTGGAGSSDSYGYTF. In DNA form, the CDR3 reads TGTGCCAGCTCACCAATTGGGACAGGGGGCGCGGGGTCGAGTGATTCCTATGGCTACACCTTC.

The chain has TRBV30 and TRBJ1-2; D remains unclear. CDR3 length: 12 residues. The V end was cut by 4 bases, the J end by 0 bases, with 6 bases between. Germline assignment: CDR1 GTSNPN and CDR2 SVGIG (reference sequence). The chain's CDR3 is CAWIVSNYGYTF. The CDR3 nucleotides read TGTGCCTGGATCGTATCTAACTATGGCTACACCTTC.